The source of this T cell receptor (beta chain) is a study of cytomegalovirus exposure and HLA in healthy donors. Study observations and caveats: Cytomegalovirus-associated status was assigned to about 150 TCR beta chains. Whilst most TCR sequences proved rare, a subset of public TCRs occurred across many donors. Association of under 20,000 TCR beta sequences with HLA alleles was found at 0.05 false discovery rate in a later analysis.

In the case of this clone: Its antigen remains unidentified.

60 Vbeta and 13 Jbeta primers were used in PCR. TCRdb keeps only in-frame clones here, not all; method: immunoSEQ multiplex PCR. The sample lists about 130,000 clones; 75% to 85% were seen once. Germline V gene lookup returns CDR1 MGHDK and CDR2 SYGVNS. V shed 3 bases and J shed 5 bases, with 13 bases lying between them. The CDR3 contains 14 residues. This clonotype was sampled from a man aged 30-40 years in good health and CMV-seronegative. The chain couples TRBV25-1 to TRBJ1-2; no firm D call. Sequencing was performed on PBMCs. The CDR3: CASSEGQYGYGYTF. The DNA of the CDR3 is TGTGCCAGCAGTGAGGGCCAGTACGGTTATGGCTACACCTTC.